Listed below are T cell receptor beta chains from one sample, sequenced in a study of shared clonotypes between healthy human individuals. Generated by immunoSEQ multiplex PCR, the TCRdb table keeps only in-frame clones and is missing some. The sample has over 1.4 million clones, 96% seen once. Sequenced input: naive CD4+ T cells sorted from blood. The receptor source for this set is a man aged 30-40 years in good health. The CDR3 runs from the conserved cysteine through the conserved F or W. A D gene is named only where the DNA matches it firmly. Part of the rows lack a size; the others show once, few, many or a class for expanded clones.

d_gene: TRBD1; j_gene: TRBJ2-7; abundance: -; v_gene: TRBV19; CDR3aa: CASSIGQGAAEQYF; CDR3nt: TGTGCCAGTAGTATTGGACAGGGGGCGGCCGAGCAGTACTTC
d_gene: -; j_gene: TRBJ1-4; abundance: -; v_gene: TRBV5-4; CDR3aa: CASSSSGGRNEKLFF; CDR3nt: TGTGCCAGCAGCTCGTCGGGGGGCCGAAATGAAAAACTGTTTTTT
d_gene: -; j_gene: TRBJ2-7; abundance: -; v_gene: TRBV30; CDR3aa: CAWSVTREQYF; CDR3nt: TGTGCCTGGAGTGTAACGCGCGAGCAGTACTTC
d_gene: -; j_gene: TRBJ2-1; abundance: -; v_gene: TRBV29-1; CDR3aa: CSTGGGGGYNEQFF; CDR3nt: TGCAGCACAGGAGGGGGAGGAGGTTACAATGAGCAGTTCTTC
d_gene: TRBD1; j_gene: TRBJ1-2; abundance: once; v_gene: TRBV28; CDR3aa: CASSFGTEPYGYTF; CDR3nt: TGTGCCAGCAGCTTCGGGACAGAACCCTATGGCTACACCTTC
d_gene: -; j_gene: TRBJ2-7; abundance: -; v_gene: TRBV7-8; CDR3aa: CASSLGLIEQYF; CDR3nt: TGTGCCAGCAGCCTCGGACTTATCGAGCAGTACTTC
d_gene: TRBD1; j_gene: TRBJ2-2; abundance: -; v_gene: TRBV5-4; CDR3aa: CASSLVTGAPNTGELFF; CDR3nt: TGTGCCAGCAGCTTGGTGACAGGGGCCCCGAACACCGGGGAGCTGTTTTTT
d_gene: -; j_gene: TRBJ1-1; abundance: once; v_gene: TRBV2; CDR3aa: CASRFRSTEAFF; CDR3nt: TGTGCCAGCCGGTTTAGGAGCACTGAAGCTTTCTTT
d_gene: -; j_gene: TRBJ2-5; abundance: -; v_gene: TRBV30; CDR3aa: CAWSGLWRRGETQYF; CDR3nt: TGTGCCTGGAGTGGTTTATGGAGAAGGGGTGAGACCCAGTACTTC
d_gene: -; j_gene: TRBJ2-2; abundance: once; v_gene: TRBV18; CDR3aa: CASSPLATANTGELFF; CDR3nt: TGTGCCAGCTCACCATTGGCTACCGCGAACACCGGGGAGCTGTTTTTT
d_gene: -; j_gene: TRBJ2-3; abundance: once; v_gene: TRBV12-5; CDR3aa: CASGFDYSTDTQYF; CDR3nt: TGTGCTAGTGGTTTCGACTATAGCACAGATACGCAGTATTTT
d_gene: TRBD1; j_gene: TRBJ2-7; abundance: -; v_gene: TRBV7-8; CDR3aa: CASSGTDRSAQYF; CDR3nt: TGTGCCAGCAGCGGGACGGACAGGTCGGCGCAGTACTTC
d_gene: TRBD2; j_gene: TRBJ2-1; abundance: -; v_gene: TRBV9; CDR3aa: CASSAQPSGSYNEQFF; CDR3nt: TGTGCCAGCAGCGCCCAGCCTAGCGGATCCTACAATGAGCAGTTCTTC
d_gene: TRBD2; j_gene: TRBJ2-1; abundance: -; v_gene: TRBV5-1; CDR3aa: CASSFSGRPYNEQFF; CDR3nt: TGCGCCAGCAGCTTTAGCGGGAGACCTTACAATGAGCAGTTCTTC
d_gene: TRBD1; j_gene: TRBJ2-2; abundance: -; v_gene: TRBV5-1; CDR3aa: CASRSTGSSNGELFF; CDR3nt: TGCGCCAGCAGGTCGACAGGGAGTTCAAACGGGGAGCTGTTTTTT
d_gene: TRBD2; j_gene: TRBJ2-1; abundance: -; v_gene: TRBV5-1; CDR3aa: CASSLDRFDGGSGESNEQFF; CDR3nt: TGCGCCAGCAGCTTGGATAGGTTCGACGGTGGCAGCGGGGAGAGCAATGAGCAGTTCTTC
d_gene: TRBD1; j_gene: TRBJ2-1; abundance: -; v_gene: TRBV18; CDR3aa: CASSPGQGMGQFF; CDR3nt: TGTGCCAGCTCACCGGGACAGGGGATGGGGCAGTTCTTC
d_gene: -; j_gene: TRBJ2-2; abundance: -; v_gene: TRBV6-5; CDR3aa: CAGPSGAYTGELFF; CDR3nt: TGTGCCGGTCCGTCGGGGGCGTACACCGGGGAGCTGTTTTTT
d_gene: -; j_gene: TRBJ2-3; abundance: -; v_gene: TRBV11-2; CDR3aa: CASSLETPDTQYF; CDR3nt: TGTGCCAGCAGCTTAGAGACACCAGATACGCAGTATTTT
d_gene: -; j_gene: TRBJ2-3; abundance: -; v_gene: TRBV5-4; CDR3aa: CASSPNIGGGVWTDTQYF; CDR3nt: TGTGCCAGCAGCCCAAACATAGGGGGAGGGGTTTGGACAGATACGCAGTATTTT
d_gene: -; j_gene: TRBJ2-7; abundance: once; v_gene: TRBV6-6; CDR3aa: CASSTGTREGEQYF; CDR3nt: TGTGCCAGCAGCACCGGGACCCGCGAGGGCGAGCAGTACTTC
d_gene: -; j_gene: TRBJ2-1; abundance: -; v_gene: TRBV5-1; CDR3aa: CASSGDPGLYNEQFF; CDR3nt: TGCGCCAGCAGCGGAGACCCGGGTCTCTACAATGAGCAGTTCTTC
d_gene: TRBD2; j_gene: TRBJ2-5; abundance: once; v_gene: TRBV5-5; CDR3aa: CASSVESGRANRQETQYF; CDR3nt: TGTGCCAGCAGCGTTGAGAGCGGGAGGGCCAATAGACAAGAGACCCAGTACTTC
d_gene: TRBD2; j_gene: TRBJ2-4; abundance: -; v_gene: TRBV5-5; CDR3aa: CASSTGGAKNIQYF; CDR3nt: TGTGCCAGCAGTACGGGGGGAGCCAAAAACATTCAGTACTTC
d_gene: TRBD1; j_gene: TRBJ2-2; abundance: -; v_gene: TRBV7-9; CDR3aa: CASSSKTGQPVTGELFF; CDR3nt: TGTGCCAGCAGCTCCAAGACGGGACAGCCAGTCACCGGGGAGCTGTTTTTT